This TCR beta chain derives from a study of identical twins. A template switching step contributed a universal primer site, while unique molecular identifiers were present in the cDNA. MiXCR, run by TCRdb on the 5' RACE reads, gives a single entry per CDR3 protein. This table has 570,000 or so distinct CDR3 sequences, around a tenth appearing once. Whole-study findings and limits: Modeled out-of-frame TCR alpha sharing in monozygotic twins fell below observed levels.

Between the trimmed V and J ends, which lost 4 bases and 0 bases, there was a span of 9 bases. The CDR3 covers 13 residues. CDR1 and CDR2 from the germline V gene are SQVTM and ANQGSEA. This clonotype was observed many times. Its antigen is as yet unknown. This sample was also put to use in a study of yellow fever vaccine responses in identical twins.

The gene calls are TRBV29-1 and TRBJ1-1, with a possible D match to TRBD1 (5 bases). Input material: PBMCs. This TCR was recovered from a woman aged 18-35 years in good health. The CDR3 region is CSVGPGLNTEAFF. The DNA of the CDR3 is TGCAGCGTTGGCCCAGGGTTGAACACTGAAGCTTTCTTT.